These 30 T cell receptor beta chains share one sample of origin, sequenced in a study of human T cells and chemical hapten exposure. MiXCR, run by TCRdb on the RACE reads, gives a single entry per CDR3 protein. The sample shows some 190,000 distinct CDR3 sequences, around 24% of them seen only once. As for time point: patch test 1, 2 weeks after DPC sensitization. Stated treatment: therapeutic diphenylcyclopropenone sensitization with weekly scalp DPC. The sample here was whole blood, taken in connection with sensitization to the hapten diphenylcyclopropenone (DPC). The receptors here all came from a woman between 45 and 65 years old with alopecia areata. Some clones in this sample may be carry-over from other donors' samples.

The chain has TRBV20-1 and TRBJ1-1; D gene uncertain. The CDR3 is 11 amino acids. V dropped 0 bases and J dropped 8 bases, with 7 bases sitting between them. From germline, CDR1 is DFQATT and CDR2 SNEGSKA (reference sequence). CDR3 sequence reads: CSARDEGEAFF. The CDR3 DNA sequence: TGCAGTGCTAGAGATGAGGGAGAAGCTTTCTTT.

There are a few counts of this clonotype. An end of the junction differs from the germline gene, which may be a read error. The V gene is TRBV2, the J gene TRBJ2-7, with D possibly being TRBD2 (6 bases). CDR1 and CDR2 from the germline V gene are SNHLY and FYNNEI. CDR3 size: 13 residues. The DNA for the CDR3 is TGTGCCAGCAGTGAATTGGAGACTAGAGGCCTCGGGTTC. Its translation is CASSELETRGLGF.

The V and J genes are TRBV5-1 and TRBJ2-1; no firm D call. The ends were cut back, 5 bases at V and 0 bases at J, with 12 bases in the middle. This CDR3 has 15 amino acids. Per germline, CDR1 SGHRS and CDR2 YFSETQ. The CDR3 protein is CASRVGSFSYNEQFF. The CDR3 DNA is TGCGCCAGCAGGGTCGGGTCCTTCTCCTACAATGAGCAGTTCTTC.

This clonotype was seen only a few times. This rearrangement joins TRBV7-9 to TRBJ2-2; perhaps D is TRBD1 or TRBD2 (5 bases each). Germline loops: CDR1 SEHNR, CDR2 FQNEAQ (reference sequence). Trimming took off 5 bases at V and 2 bases at J, with 15 bases between the two ends. The CDR3 spans 16 residues. CDR3 region: CASSPYRDVNTGELFF. The CDR3 bases are TGTGCCAGCAGCCCCTACCGGGACGTCAACACCGGGGAGCTGTTTTTT.

A few counts support this clonotype. This chain links TRBV29-1 with TRBJ1-1; D remains ambiguous. The V and J ends lost 6 bases and 11 bases respectively, with 16 bases between them. This CDR3 comprises 11 residues. Germline CDR1 SQVTM, CDR2 ANQGSEA. The CDR3 spells CSVTVSSGAFF. The CDR3 DNA reads as TGCAGCGTGACCGTTTCTTCGGGGGCTTTCTTT.

This clonotype was detected a few times. This chain links TRBV2 with TRBJ1-2, with no clear D. Germline CDR1 reads SNHLY; CDR2 reads FYNNEI. Trimming took off 6 bases at V and 5 bases at J, with 19 bases between the two ends. The CDR3 consists of 15 residues. CDR3 loop: CASSAVTLSTYGYTF. DNA for the CDR3: TGTGCCAGCAGCGCAGTGACCCTATCGACGTATGGCTACACCTTC.

There are many counts of this clonotype. V usage is TRBV6-2 or TRBV6-3 and J usage is TRBJ2-1, with 8 positions matching TRBD2. The CDR3 consists of 13 residues. Trimming removed 0 bases from V and 9 bases from J; junction bases left unmatched: 1. Per the germline V gene, CDR1 is MNHEY and CDR2 is SVGEGT. The CDR3 DNA is TGTGCCAGCAGTTACTCTAGCGGGACTGAGCAGTTCTTC. This codes for CASSYSSGTEQFF.

The table lists this clonotype with a few counts. The V call is TRBV29-1, the J call TRBJ2-7; D not resolved. Trimming stripped 3 bases from V and 3 bases from J, with 15 bases between. In germline, CDR1 is SQVTM, CDR2 ANQGSEA. CDR3 length: 14 residues. CDR3 amino acids: CSVETPSANYEQYF. CDR3 in DNA: TGCAGCGTTGAGACCCCAAGCGCCAACTACGAGCAGTACTTC.

This chain uses TRBV7-9 with TRBJ2-1; 7 bases line up with TRBD1. The CDR3 runs 13 residues. V trimming: 5 bases; J trimming: 8 bases; junction bases outside the gene matches: 6. Germline V gene lookup returns CDR1 SEHNR and CDR2 FQNEAQ (reference sequence). The DNA of the CDR3 is TGTGCCAGCAGCACGACAGGGCGACATGAGCAGTTCTTC. Translated: CASSTTGRHEQFF. Based on the CDR3 plus reference TRBV7-9 and TRBJ2-1, the full variable domain is DTGVSQNPRHKITKRGQNVTFRCDPISEHNRLYWYRQTLGQGPEFLTYFQNEAQLEKSRLLSDRFSAERPKGSFSTLEIQRTEQGDSAMYLCASSTTGRHEQFFGPGTRLTVL.

This clonotype occurred a few times. The chain carries TRBV3-1 and TRBJ2-7, with 7 bases fitting TRBD2. The CDR3 has 13 residues. V lost 4 bases to trimming and J lost 5 bases; unmatched junction nucleotides: 5. Per germline, CDR1 LGHDT and CDR2 YNNKEL (reference sequence). Here the CDR3 reads CASSPRTSDEQYF. In DNA form, the CDR3 reads TGTGCCAGCAGCCCCCGGACTAGTGACGAGCAGTACTTC.

The genes are TRBV10-3 and TRBJ1-3; 8 bases agree with TRBD1. With 10 bases clipped from V and 4 bases from J, the junction kept 3 bases outside the gene matches. Germline assignment: CDR1 ENHRY and CDR2 SYGVKD. CDR3 size: 12 residues. The CDR3 here is CATWTGGNTIYF. The DNA for the CDR3 is TGTGCCACCTGGACAGGGGGAAACACCATATATTTT.

The chain's CDR3 is CASSDGLAALNNEQFF. The CDR3, as DNA: TGCGCCAGCAGTGACGGGCTAGCGGCCCTCAACAATGAGCAGTTCTTC. The chain employs TRBV10-1 and TRBJ2-1; TRBD2 aligns across 7 bases. This CDR3 contains 16 residues. J gave up 5 bases and V 3 bases, and 10 bases lay outside the gene matches. Germline CDR1 reads WNHNN; CDR2 reads SYGVQD (reference sequence).

This clonotype was seen more than once but under ten times. The V and J genes are TRBV29-1 and TRBJ2-1; D gene uncertain. The CDR3 covers 11 residues. The germline gives CDR1 SQVTM, CDR2 ANQGSEA. The chain's CDR3 is CLAGSYNEQFF. CDR3 sequence (DNA): TGCCTCGCCGGCTCCTACAATGAGCAGTTCTTC.

This clonotype has a handful of counts. V gene TRBV24-1 combines with J gene TRBJ1-2; D may be TRBD1 (5 bases). Per the germline V gene, CDR1 is KGHDR and CDR2 is SFDVKD. The CDR3 length is 12 residues. V was trimmed by 5 bases and J by 7 bases, leaving 10 bases between them. The CDR3 is CATSVQGFGYTF. The DNA for the CDR3 is TGTGCCACCAGTGTCCAGGGTTTTGGCTACACCTTC.

This clonotype was found a few times. The chain is built from TRBV20-1 and TRBJ2-3, with 8 nucleotides matching TRBD1. Germline V gives CDR1 DFQATT, CDR2 SNEGSKA (reference sequence). V lost 3 bases, J lost 3 bases, and 11 bases stayed unmatched. The CDR3 is 16 residues long. The CDR3 nucleotides read TGCAGTGCTAGCGGGCCCTGGACAGGGATAACAGATACGCAGTATTTT. Translating it yields CSASGPWTGITDTQYF.

This chain links TRBV15 with TRBJ2-4; TRBD2 agrees at 12 bases. The J segment lost 0 bases and the V segment lost 4 bases, leaving 4 bases of the junction unmatched. The length of the CDR3 is 17 residues. Germline loops: CDR1 LNHNV, CDR2 YYDKDF (reference sequence). The CDR3 sequence is CATSNLAGGGAKNIQYF. The CDR3 DNA sequence: TGTGCCACCAGCAACCTAGCGGGGGGGGGAGCCAAAAACATTCAGTACTTC.

This clonotype occurred a few times. V and J are TRBV20-1 and TRBJ2-5, with 14 nucleotides matching TRBD2. CDR1 is DFQATT and CDR2 is SNEGSKA in the germline V gene (reference sequence). The CDR3 covers 16 residues. J lost 4 bases, V lost 3 bases, and 7 bases had no gene match. CDR3 sequence reads: CSASLPGLAGVETQYF. The CDR3 DNA follows: TGCAGTGCTAGCCTCCCGGGACTAGCGGGAGTAGAGACCCAGTACTTC.

This clonotype was seen a few times. DNA of the CDR3: TGTGCCAGCAGTCAATCGGACTTTTGGGATTCTTGGAATTCACCCCTCCACTTT. Translation gives CASSQSDFWDSWNSPLHF. The chain carries TRBV27 and TRBJ1-6; no definite D call. Germline V CDR1 and CDR2: MNHEY, SMNVEV (reference sequence). With 5 bases removed from V and 7 bases from J, the gap between germline ends came to 24 bases. This CDR3 spans 18 amino acids.

This clonotype has only a few counts. This chain uses TRBV2 with TRBJ1-4, with a tentative D call TRBD1 (5 bases). Trimming removed 1 base at V and 7 bases at J, with 13 bases between. There are 15 residues in the CDR3. The germline CDR1 and CDR2 sequences are SNHLY and FYNNEI. The CDR3 loop reads CASSEVGGLGEKLFF. The CDR3, as DNA: TGTGCCAGCAGTGAAGTCGGGGGGTTGGGTGAAAAACTGTTTTTT.

This sequence joins TRBV5-5 and TRBJ2-7, with D possibly matching TRBD2 (6 bases). Between the trimmed V and J ends, which lost 5 bases and 3 bases, there was a span of 12 bases. The V gene's germline CDR1 is SGHKS and CDR2 YYEKEE (reference sequence). The CDR3 extends over 13 amino acids. This chain's CDR3 is CASSKPGGYEQYF. In nucleotides, the CDR3 is TGTGCCAGCAGTAAGCCCGGGGGCTACGAGCAGTACTTC.

The chain carries TRBV5-1 and TRBJ2-1; D not resolved. Germline V gives CDR1 SGHRS, CDR2 YFSETQ. CDR3 length equals 16 residues. V lost 1 base, J lost 4 bases, and 15 bases lay in between. For the CDR3, the DNA is TGCGCCAGCAGCTTGTCTCCGGACGGCGGTTACAATGAGCAGTTCTTC. The encoded protein is CASSLSPDGGYNEQFF.

V is TRBV19 and J is TRBJ2-2, with 7 bases identical to TRBD1. The CDR3 is 15 residues long. Germline V CDR1 and CDR2: LNHDA, SQIVND (reference sequence). V shed 6 bases and J 2 bases; nucleotides not matched to a gene: 6. CDR3 coding DNA: TGTGCCAGTAGGAGGGGGCAAATAAACACCGGGGAGCTGTTTTTT. Its translation is CASRRGQINTGELFF.

Written as DNA, the CDR3 is TGTGCCAGCAGCTTTAAAGCATTCGCTGAAGCTTTCTTT. It yields the protein CASSFKAFAEAFF. The J gene is TRBJ1-1, the V gene TRBV7-2; D not resolved. Germline V gene lookup returns CDR1 SGHTA and CDR2 FQGNSA. The germline V and J ends were trimmed by 3 bases and 6 bases, with 11 bases remaining between them. The CDR3 contains 13 residues.

This clonotype has only a few counts. The V call is TRBV7-2, the J call TRBJ2-5; maybe TRBD2 (6 bases). CDR3 size: 14 residues. CDR1 and CDR2 (germline): SGHTA, FQGNSA. The V and J ends lost 5 bases and 1 base respectively, with 11 bases between them. The chain's CDR3 is CASSPSGLQETQYF. The CDR3 bases are TGTGCCAGCAGCCCGTCGGGACTCCAAGAGACCCAGTACTTC. The full variable domain, with the rest looked up from reference TRBV7-2 and TRBJ2-5, is GAGVSQSPSNKVTEKGKDVELRCDPISGHTALYWYRQSLGQGLEFLIYFQGNSAPDKSGLPSDRFSAERTGGSVSTLTIQRTQQEDSAVYLCASSPSGLQETQYFGPGTRLLVL.

This clonotype appeared a few times. This rearrangement joins TRBV10-1 to TRBJ2-7, with 8 positions matching TRBD1. CDR1 WNHNN and CDR2 SYGVQD come from the germline V gene (reference sequence). The trim removed 5 bases at V and 6 bases at J, leaving 15 bases unmatched. The CDR3 sequence is 16 residues long. The CDR3 spells CASSSYRDRKSGEQYF. CDR3 in DNA: TGCGCCAGCAGTTCCTACCGGGACAGGAAATCGGGCGAGCAGTACTTC.

This clonotype has more than one count but fewer than ten. This rearrangement joins TRBV15 to TRBJ2-3; D may be TRBD2 (5 bases). CDR1 is LNHNV, CDR2 YYDKDF, per germline (reference sequence). The V end was cut by 5 bases, the J end by 2 bases, with 17 bases between. The CDR3 length is 16 residues. Here the CDR3 reads CATSSPGLAITDTQYF. The CDR3 coding sequence is TGTGCCACCAGCTCTCCGGGTTTAGCGATCACAGATACGCAGTATTTT.

This chain links TRBV29-1 with TRBJ2-2; a weak D match, TRBD2 (5 bases). The V end was cut by 4 bases, the J end by 5 bases, with 11 bases between. The CDR3 is made up of 13 amino acids. Germline V lookup: CDR1 SQVTM, CDR2 ANQGSEA. The CDR3: CSVAPGGTGELFF. As DNA, the CDR3 is TGCAGCGTTGCCCCAGGCGGGACCGGGGAGCTGTTTTTT.

This clonotype was counted only a few times. The rearrangement links TRBV29-1 to TRBJ2-7; D is possibly TRBD2 (6 bases). In germline, CDR1 is SQVTM, CDR2 ANQGSEA. The CDR3 covers 13 residues. Trimming removed 3 bases at V and 0 bases at J, with 9 bases between. In nucleotides, the CDR3 is TGCAGCGTTGAGGACGGGAGCTCCTACGAGCAGTACTTC. Translated, it gives CSVEDGSSYEQYF.

The V call is TRBV15, the J call TRBJ2-3, with 10 bases that match TRBD2. This CDR3 has 17 amino acids. Trimming removed 3 bases from V and 6 bases from J; junction bases left unmatched: 12. CDR1 and CDR2 (germline): LNHNV, YYDKDF (reference sequence). The CDR3 here is CATSSQTSGWGLDTQYF. Written as DNA, the CDR3 is TGTGCCACCAGCAGTCAGACTAGCGGGTGGGGGCTGGATACGCAGTATTTT.

The chain combines TRBV7-9 with TRBJ2-3, with TRBD2 matching over 10 bases. After removal of 5 bases from V and 6 bases from J, the junction contained 8 bases not matched to a gene. From germline, CDR1 is SEHNR and CDR2 FQNEAQ (reference sequence). This CDR3 contains 15 residues. For the CDR3, the DNA is TGTGCCAGCAGCGCCCAACTAGCGGGAACGGATACGCAGTATTTT. Protein: CASSAQLAGTDTQYF.